This note documents a single TCR beta chain sequence. The target antigen is unknown. The CDR3 covers 15 residues. Germline loops: CDR1 SGHTA, CDR2 FQGNSA. V trimming: 1 base; J trimming: 1 base; junction bases outside the gene matches: 2. This record comes from a study of siplizumab effects on memory and regulatory T cells. Study-wide results and limits: Alloreactive sequences from unstimulated CD4+ memory cells fell significantly with siplizumab.

Per individual sample, 90,000 to 100,000 TCR templates were assayed. Sequencing was performed with immunoSEQ multiplex PCR; in TCRdb, only in-frame clones are kept and a portion is missing. Found here are roughly 110,000 clones, roughly 95% of them singletons; the top ten hold approximately 0.17%. The V call is TRBV7-2, the J call TRBJ2-7; TRBD2 agrees at 9 bases. The receptor comes from a human donor in good health. Sequenced input: non-Treg CD4+ T cells sorted from blood. As DNA, the CDR3 is TGTGCCAGCAGCTTAGGTACTAGCGGGTCCTACGAGCAGTACTTC. The encoded protein is CASSLGTSGSYEQYF.